The clone carrying this TCR beta chain was seen only a few times. The data were obtained in a study of blood T cell repertoires in COVID-19. Study-wide context: Samples came from the United States, Italy and Spain, spanning acute and convalescent COVID-19. PBMCs, B-cell-depleted T cells, or T cells were the source of the cDNA or gDNA that made up the material.

As processed by the authors: The authors estimated nucleated cell counts from reference gene primer amplification. Measured with immunoSEQ multiplex PCR; TCRdb has only the in-frame clones, and not every one. V, J and clone size are taken as reported in that table, and D and trimming were inferred from the DNA itself. The table shows approximately 130,000 clones, with approximately 77% occurring only once. V gave up 5 bases and J gave up 4 bases, with 15 bases separating them. The CDR3 runs 16 residues. Germline values: CDR1 LNHDA, CDR2 SQIVND (reference sequence). This sequence was found in a man at least 80 years old with acute or convalescent COVID-19. The specimen sequenced was peripheral blood. The chain recombines TRBV19 with TRBJ1-6, with a tentative D call TRBD1 (6 bases). In nucleotides, the CDR3 is TGTGCCAGTAGTCCCCGACAGGAGGATTATAATTCACCCCTCCACTTT. Translating gives CASSPRQEDYNSPLHF. The complete variable domain, with remaining parts taken from reference TRBV19 and TRBJ1-6, reads DGGITQSPKYLFRKEGQNVTLSCEQNLNHDAMYWYRQDPGQGLRLIYYSQIVNDFQKGDIAEGYSVSREKKESFPLTVTSAQKNPTAFYLCASSPRQEDYNSPLHFGNGTRLTVT.